Each of the 17 T cell receptor beta chains below was sequenced from the same sample in a study of blood T cell repertoires in COVID-19. The method was immunoSEQ multiplex PCR; TCRdb's version includes in-frame clones alone and lacks a portion of them. The data contain a few hundred thousand clones, approximately 85% of them seen just once; the ten biggest clones take up 11%. The material sequenced was peripheral blood. The receptors shown here come from a woman between 65 and 79 years old with acute or convalescent COVID-19.

The chain recombines TRBV6-5 with TRBJ1-4, with D perhaps matching TRBD1 (5 bases). CDR1 is MNHEY and CDR2 is SVGAGI in the germline V gene. V was trimmed by 0 bases and J by 7 bases, leaving 12 bases between them. This CDR3 region has 15 residues. The CDR3 here is CASSYSAGISEKLFF. The CDR3 DNA follows: TGTGCCAGCAGTTACTCAGCAGGGATCAGTGAAAAACTGTTTTTT.

The chain joins TRBV5-1 to TRBJ1-1; D is possibly TRBD1 (5 bases). There are 13 residues in the CDR3. The ends were cut back, 0 bases at V and 10 bases at J, with 13 bases in the middle. Germline lookup yields CDR1 SGHRS and CDR2 YFSETQ. The DNA of the CDR3 is TGCGCCAGCAGCTTGGACGGTGGGGGGTTAGCTTTCTTT. This gives the protein CASSLDGGGLAFF.

This clone was detected a few times. The J gene is TRBJ1-2, the V gene TRBV3-1 (or the pseudogene TRBV3-2), with 8 bases identical to TRBD1. This CDR3 has 12 amino acids. The V gene's germline CDR1 is LGHDT and CDR2 YNNKEL (reference sequence). Trimming at V came to 5 bases and at J to 8 bases, leaving 4 bases not matched to a gene. CDR3 sequence reads: CASSSGGGGYTF. For the CDR3, the DNA is TGTGCCAGCAGCTCAGGGGGCGGAGGCTACACCTTC.

This clone was seen only a few times. The V and J genes are TRBV29-1 and TRBJ1-2, with 7 nucleotides matching TRBD1. J was trimmed by 6 bases and V by 8 bases; bases with no gene match: 6. Germline CDR1 and CDR2: SQVTM and ANQGSEA. The CDR3 consists of 11 residues. CDR3 residues: CSSRGTDGYTF. CDR3 sequence (DNA): TGCAGCTCCCGGGGGACAGATGGCTACACCTTC.

V is TRBV29-1 and J is TRBJ1-2; 8 bases match TRBD1. From germline, CDR1 is SQVTM and CDR2 ANQGSEA. The CDR3 is 12 amino acids. V lost 5 bases and J lost 7; bases outside the gene matches: 6. Here the CDR3 reads CSVSGTGSGYTF. The CDR3 DNA sequence: TGCAGCGTTTCGGGGACAGGTTCTGGCTACACCTTC.

The chain recombines TRBV5-6 with TRBJ1-6, with TRBD1 matching 8 bases. The germline V gene encodes CDR1 SGHDT and CDR2 YYEEEE. The V and J ends lost 1 base and 9 bases, in that order; junction bases with no gene match: 6. CDR3 length: 15 residues. CDR3 sequence: CASSLLSGGGSPLHF. CDR3 nucleotides: TGTGCCAGCAGCTTGTTGTCAGGGGGCGGTTCACCCCTCCACTTT.

The chain joins TRBV3-1 (or the pseudogene TRBV3-2) to TRBJ2-5, with 11 bases aligning to TRBD2. After removal of 4 bases from V and 4 bases from J, the junction contained 8 bases not matched to a gene. The V gene's germline CDR1 is LGHDT and CDR2 YNNKEL (reference sequence). CDR3 length: 16 residues. This CDR3 reads CASSLFGTSGIETQYF. In nucleotides, the CDR3 is TGTGCCAGCAGCCTGTTCGGGACTAGCGGAATAGAGACCCAGTACTTC.

The chain is built from TRBV19 and TRBJ1-1; D is unclear. Germline V gives CDR1 LNHDA, CDR2 SQIVND (reference sequence). There are 12 residues in the CDR3. With 5 bases removed from V and 1 base from J, the gap between germline ends came to 5 bases. CDR3 in DNA: TGTGCCAGTAGTGAGTGGAACACTGAAGCTTTCTTT. Translated, it gives CASSEWNTEAFF.

The V gene is TRBV7-8, the J gene TRBJ1-1; TRBD1 is a possible D gene (5 bases). The germline V and J ends were trimmed by 4 bases and 2 bases, with 11 bases remaining between them. The CDR3 length is 14 residues. From germline, CDR1 is SGHVS and CDR2 FQNEAQ. CDR3 loop: CASSSKGANTEAFF. CDR3 DNA sequence: TGTGCCAGCAGCTCGAAAGGGGCAAACACTGAAGCTTTCTTT.

For the CDR3, the DNA is TGCGCCAGCAGCCGCCAGGGGACCCTGACTTATAGCAATCAGCCCCAGCATTTT. Translation gives CASSRQGTLTYSNQPQHF. This chain links TRBV4-1 with TRBJ1-5; TRBD1 might be the D (6 bases). The V gene's germline CDR1 is MGHRA and CDR2 YSYEKL. This CDR3 comprises 18 residues. The ends were cut back, 4 bases at V and 0 bases at J, with 19 bases in the middle.

The gene calls are TRBV11-2 and TRBJ2-1; D gene ambiguous. Trimming stripped 4 bases from V and 0 bases from J, with 13 bases between. Per the germline V gene, CDR1 is SGHAT and CDR2 is FQNNGV. CDR3 length: 16 amino acids. CDR3 sequence reads: CASSSRIASSYNEQFF. CDR3 sequence (DNA): TGTGCCAGCAGCTCCCGAATAGCCTCCTCCTACAATGAGCAGTTCTTC.

V gene TRBV7-9 combines with J gene TRBJ2-6; possible D gene TRBD1, 6 bases. The CDR3 contains 15 residues. CDR1 is SEHNR and CDR2 is FQNEAQ in the germline V gene (reference sequence). With 4 bases removed from V and 2 bases from J, the gap between germline ends came to 9 bases. CDR3 bases: TGTGCCAGCAGCTCAAACAGGGCTGGGGCCAACGTCCTGACTTTC. Translating it yields CASSSNRAGANVLTF.

The V gene is TRBV5-5, the J gene TRBJ1-1; D gene uncertain. The V gene's germline CDR1 is SGHKS and CDR2 YYEKEE (reference sequence). The CDR3 is 13 residues long. Deletions cut 0 bases from V and 5 bases from J, with 8 bases between. CDR3: CASSLGPGTEAFF. CDR3 nucleotide sequence: TGTGCCAGCAGCTTGGGTCCGGGAACTGAAGCTTTCTTT.

This clone has a handful of counts. This chain links TRBV7-2 with TRBJ1-2; no clear D gene. The CDR3 runs 14 residues. Between the trimmed V and J ends, which lost 5 bases and 8 bases, there was a span of 18 bases. Germline CDR1 reads SGHTA; CDR2 reads FQGNSA. The CDR3 sequence: CASSPTGIQPGYTF. In DNA, the CDR3 is TGTGCCAGCAGCCCGACGGGGATTCAACCGGGCTACACCTTC.

V is TRBV5-1 and J is TRBJ1-2; 10 bases map to TRBD1. This CDR3 contains 15 residues. The germline V gene has CDR1 SGHRS and CDR2 YFSETQ. V trimming: 3 bases; J trimming: 8 bases; junction bases outside the gene matches: 10. The CDR3 nucleotides read TGCGCCAGCAGCTGGGGACAGGGGATAGGACAAGGCTACACCTTC. As protein: CASSWGQGIGQGYTF.

The chain combines TRBV5-6 with TRBJ1-2; 8 bases line up with TRBD1. Germline V gene sequence: CDR1 SGHDT, CDR2 YYEEEE. J lost 4 bases, V lost 5 bases, and 13 bases had no gene match. This CDR3 comprises 16 residues. CDR3 bases: TGTGCCAGCAGACGGGACCGGGACAGGACAGCCTATGGCTACACCTTC. Translation gives CASRRDRDRTAYGYTF.

The V call is TRBV3-1 (or the pseudogene TRBV3-2), the J call TRBJ2-2, with D unresolved. V lost 3 bases to trimming and J lost 1 base, with 12 bases between them. Germline V gene lookup returns CDR1 LGHDT and CDR2 YNNKEL (reference sequence). This CDR3 contains 16 residues. CDR3 DNA: TGTGCCAGCAGCCAGAGAAGTCCTAGGAACACCGGGGAGCTGTTTTTT. It is translated as CASSQRSPRNTGELFF.